This T cell receptor (beta chain) was sequenced during a study of blood T cell repertoires in COVID-19. Looking at the study overall: Material from acute and convalescent COVID-19 was sourced from the United States, Italy and Spain. PBMCs, B-cell-depleted T cells, or T cells were the source of the cDNA or gDNA that made up the material.

In the authors' workflow: Nucleated cell counts were estimated from reference gene primer amplification. Data came from immunoSEQ multiplex PCR; TCRdb stores just in-frame clones and leaves some out. The DNA gave D and trimming, while V, J and clone size come from that table. The sample lists about 210,000 clones; 80% were seen once. The sequence was collected from a human donor in a cohort sampled during active COVID-19. Sequenced sample: peripheral blood.

CDR3 in DNA: TGCGCCAGCAGCCTACGGGAAATCTCTAACTATGGCTACACCTTC. It yields the protein CASSLREISNYGYTF. The V and J genes are TRBV4-1 and TRBJ1-2; no firm D call. CDR3 length: 15 amino acids. V was trimmed by 4 bases and J by 0 bases, leaving 12 bases between them. Germline V gene lookup returns CDR1 MGHRA and CDR2 YSYEKL.